The clone carrying this T cell receptor beta chain was counted at least ten times. Germline CDR1 reads DFQATT; CDR2 reads SNEGSKA (reference sequence). Losses at the gene ends were 1 base for V and 5 bases for J; bases not matched to a gene: 6. This CDR3 is 15 amino acids long. This specimen comes from a study of T cells of healthy individuals. Each CDR3 protein gets one entry after TCRdb re-called the 5' RACE reads with MiXCR. The repertoire holds 63,000 or so distinct CDR3 sequences, 15% to 20% seen once, with about 4.3% in the top ten. The clonotype originates from a human donor in good health. The rearrangement joins TRBV20-1 to TRBJ2-3; 10 bases match TRBD2. CDR3 loop: CSARALAGAIDTQYF. The CDR3 nucleotides are TGCAGTGCTAGAGCCCTAGCGGGGGCCATAGATACGCAGTATTTT.